Sequencing of this TCR beta chain was carried out in a study of shared clonotypes between healthy human individuals. Participating donors were healthy, HIV-negative adults free of recent acute infections or vaccinations. Naive CD45RA+ and memory CD45RA-negative subsets were split from CD4+ cells. Study-wide points: The study generally estimated greater richness for naive than memory subsets.

Concerning this clone itself: Its antigen is as yet unknown.

Profiling relied on immunoSEQ multiplex PCR, and the TCRdb table lists in-frame clones only, not all of them. Among under 2,500,000 clones, around 95% were seen once, and the ten largest hold roughly 0.13%. The CDR3 extends over 16 amino acids. The V gene end was trimmed by 5 bases and the J gene end by 5 bases; junction bases not matched to a gene: 7. CDR1 is KGHSH, CDR2 LQKENI, per germline. The sequence was obtained from a man aged 18 to 35 in good health. Sequencing was performed on naive CD4+ T cells sorted from blood. The subset is: CD45RA+ positively selected. The V call is TRBV18, the J call TRBJ2-2, with TRBD2 matching 11 bases. The CDR3 loop reads CASSSIAGGPTGELFF. CDR3 nucleotides: TGTGCCAGCTCATCCATAGCGGGAGGGCCGACCGGGGAGCTGTTTTTT.